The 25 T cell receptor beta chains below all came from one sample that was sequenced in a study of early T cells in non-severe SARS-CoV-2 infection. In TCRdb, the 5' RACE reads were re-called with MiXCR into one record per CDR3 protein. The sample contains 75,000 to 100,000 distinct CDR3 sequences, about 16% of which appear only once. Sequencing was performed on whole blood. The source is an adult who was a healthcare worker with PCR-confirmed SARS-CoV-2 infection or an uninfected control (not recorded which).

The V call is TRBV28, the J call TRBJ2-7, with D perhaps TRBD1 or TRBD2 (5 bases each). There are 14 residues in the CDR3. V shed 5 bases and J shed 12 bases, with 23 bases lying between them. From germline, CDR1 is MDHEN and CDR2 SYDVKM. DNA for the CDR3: TGTGCCAGCAGTCCTCGATGGGGGACGGCCCCGGGGTACTTC. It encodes CASSPRWGTAPGYF. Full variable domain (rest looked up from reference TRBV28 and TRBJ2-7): DVKVTQSSRYLVKRTGEKVFLECVQDMDHENMFWYRQDPGLGLRLIYFSYDVKMKEKGDIPEGYSVSREKKERFSLILESASTNQTSMYLCASSPRWGTAPGYFGPGTRLTVT.

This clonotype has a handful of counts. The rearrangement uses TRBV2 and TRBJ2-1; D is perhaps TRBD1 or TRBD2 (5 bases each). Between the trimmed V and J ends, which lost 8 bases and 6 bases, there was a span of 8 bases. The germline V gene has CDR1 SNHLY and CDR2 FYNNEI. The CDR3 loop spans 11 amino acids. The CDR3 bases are TGTGCCAGCGGGGCGGGCAATGAGCAGTTCTTC. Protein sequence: CASGAGNEQFF.

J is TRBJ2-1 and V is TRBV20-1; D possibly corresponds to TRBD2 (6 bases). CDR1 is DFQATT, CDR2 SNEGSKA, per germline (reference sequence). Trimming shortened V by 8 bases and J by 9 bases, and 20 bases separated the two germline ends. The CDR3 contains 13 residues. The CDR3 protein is CSMTRDPAAEQFF. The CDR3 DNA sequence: TGCAGTATGACTAGGGACCCCGCTGCTGAGCAGTTCTTC.

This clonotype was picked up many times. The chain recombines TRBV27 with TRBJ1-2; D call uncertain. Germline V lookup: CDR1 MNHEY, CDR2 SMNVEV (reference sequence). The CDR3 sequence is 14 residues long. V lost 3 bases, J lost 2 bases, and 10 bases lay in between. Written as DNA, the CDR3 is TGTGCCAGCAGTTTTAGCCGAGCCAACTATGGCTACACCTTC. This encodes CASSFSRANYGYTF.

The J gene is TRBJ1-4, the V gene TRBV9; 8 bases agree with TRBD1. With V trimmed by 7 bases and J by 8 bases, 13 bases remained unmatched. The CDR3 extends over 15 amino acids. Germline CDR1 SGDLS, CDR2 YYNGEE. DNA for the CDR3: TGTGCCAGCTCCCCCTCGGGGACAGGTGGGGAAAAACTGTTTTTT. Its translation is CASSPSGTGGEKLFF.

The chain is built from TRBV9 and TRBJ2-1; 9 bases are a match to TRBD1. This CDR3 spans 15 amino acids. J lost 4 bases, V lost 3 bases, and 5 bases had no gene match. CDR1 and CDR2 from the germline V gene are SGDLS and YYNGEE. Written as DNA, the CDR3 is TGTGCCAGCAGCGGGGCCGGGACAGGGTACAATGAGCAGTTCTTC. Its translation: CASSGAGTGYNEQFF.

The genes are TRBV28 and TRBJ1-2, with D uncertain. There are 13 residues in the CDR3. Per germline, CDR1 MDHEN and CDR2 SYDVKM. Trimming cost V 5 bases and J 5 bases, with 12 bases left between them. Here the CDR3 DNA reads TGTGCCAGCAGTCCCCCCATCGGGTATGGCTACACCTTC. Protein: CASSPPIGYGYTF.

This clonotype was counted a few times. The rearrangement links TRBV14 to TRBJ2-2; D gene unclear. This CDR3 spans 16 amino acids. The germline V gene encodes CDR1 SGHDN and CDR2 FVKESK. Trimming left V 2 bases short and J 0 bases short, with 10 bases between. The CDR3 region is CASSQLYQPNTGELFF. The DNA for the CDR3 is TGTGCCAGCAGCCAATTGTATCAGCCGAACACCGGGGAGCTGTTTTTT.

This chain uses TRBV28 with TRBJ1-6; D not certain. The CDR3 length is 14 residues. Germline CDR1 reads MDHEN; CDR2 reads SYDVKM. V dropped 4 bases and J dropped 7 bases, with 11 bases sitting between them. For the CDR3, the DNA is TGTGCCAGCAGTTCGAATCTGGAGAATTCACCCCTCCACTTT. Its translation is CASSSNLENSPLHF.

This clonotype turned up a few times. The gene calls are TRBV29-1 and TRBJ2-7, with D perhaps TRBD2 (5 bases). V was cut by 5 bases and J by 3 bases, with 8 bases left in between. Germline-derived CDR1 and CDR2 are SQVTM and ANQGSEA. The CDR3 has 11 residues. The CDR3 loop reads CSVSGNYEQYF. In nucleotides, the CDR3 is TGCAGCGTTAGCGGAAACTACGAGCAGTACTTC.

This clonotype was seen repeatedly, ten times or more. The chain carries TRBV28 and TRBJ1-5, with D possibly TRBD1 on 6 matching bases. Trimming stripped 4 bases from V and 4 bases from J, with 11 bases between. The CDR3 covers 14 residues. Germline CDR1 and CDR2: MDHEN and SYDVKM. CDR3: CASSSGAGNQPQHF. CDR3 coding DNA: TGTGCCAGCAGTTCGGGGGCCGGAAATCAGCCCCAGCATTTT.

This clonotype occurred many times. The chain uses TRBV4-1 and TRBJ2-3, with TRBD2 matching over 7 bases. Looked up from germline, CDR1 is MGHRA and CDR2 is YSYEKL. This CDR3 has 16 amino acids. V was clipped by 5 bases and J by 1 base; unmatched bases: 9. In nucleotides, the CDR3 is TGCGCCAGCAGCGTCGGGAGGCGGGGAGGCACAGATACGCAGTATTTT. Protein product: CASSVGRRGGTDTQYF.

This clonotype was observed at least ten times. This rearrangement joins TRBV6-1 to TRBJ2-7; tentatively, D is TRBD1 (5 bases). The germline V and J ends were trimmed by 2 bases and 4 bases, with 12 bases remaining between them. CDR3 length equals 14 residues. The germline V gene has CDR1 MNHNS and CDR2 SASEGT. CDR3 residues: CASSEFPGIYEQYF. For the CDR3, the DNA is TGTGCCAGCAGTGAATTTCCAGGGATTTACGAGCAGTACTTC.

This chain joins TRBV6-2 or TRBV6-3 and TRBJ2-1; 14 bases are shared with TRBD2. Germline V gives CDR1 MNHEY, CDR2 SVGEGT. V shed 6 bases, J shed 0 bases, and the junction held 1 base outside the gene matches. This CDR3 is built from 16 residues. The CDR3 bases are TGTGCCAGCAGGGGACTAGCGGGAGACTCCTACAATGAGCAGTTCTTC. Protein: CASRGLAGDSYNEQFF.

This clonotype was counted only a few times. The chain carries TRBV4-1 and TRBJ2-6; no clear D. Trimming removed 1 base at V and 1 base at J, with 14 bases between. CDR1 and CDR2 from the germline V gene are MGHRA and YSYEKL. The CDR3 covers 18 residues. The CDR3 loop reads CASSQGPRMISGANVLTF. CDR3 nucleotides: TGCGCCAGCAGCCAAGGCCCTAGAATGATTTCTGGGGCCAACGTCCTGACTTTC.

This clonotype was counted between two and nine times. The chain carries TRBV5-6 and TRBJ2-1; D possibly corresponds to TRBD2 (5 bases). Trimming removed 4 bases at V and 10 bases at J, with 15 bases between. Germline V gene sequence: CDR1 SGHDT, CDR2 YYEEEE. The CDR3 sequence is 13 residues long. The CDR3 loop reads CASSRGRANEQFF. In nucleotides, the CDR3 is TGTGCCAGCAGCCGAGGGAGAGCTAACGAGCAGTTCTTC.

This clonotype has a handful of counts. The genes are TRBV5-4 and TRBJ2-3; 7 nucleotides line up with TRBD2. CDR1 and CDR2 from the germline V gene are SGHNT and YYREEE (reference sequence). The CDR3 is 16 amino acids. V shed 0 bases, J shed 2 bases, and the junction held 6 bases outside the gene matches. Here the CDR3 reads CASSLELAVSTDTQYF. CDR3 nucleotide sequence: TGTGCCAGCAGCTTGGAGCTAGCGGTGTCCACAGATACGCAGTATTTT.

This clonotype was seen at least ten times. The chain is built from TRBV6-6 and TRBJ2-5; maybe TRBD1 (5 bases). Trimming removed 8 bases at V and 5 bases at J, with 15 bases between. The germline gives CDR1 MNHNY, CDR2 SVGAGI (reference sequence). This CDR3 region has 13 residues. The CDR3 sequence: CASRSSGKETQYF. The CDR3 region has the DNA TGTGCCAGCCGATCCTCAGGGAAGGAGACCCAGTACTTC.

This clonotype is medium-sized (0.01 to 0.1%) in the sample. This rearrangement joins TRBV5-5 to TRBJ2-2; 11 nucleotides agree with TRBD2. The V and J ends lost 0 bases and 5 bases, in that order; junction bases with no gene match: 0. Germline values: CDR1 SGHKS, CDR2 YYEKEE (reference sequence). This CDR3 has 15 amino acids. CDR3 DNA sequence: TGTGCCAGCAGCTTGGGACTAGCGGGAACCGGGGAGCTGTTTTTT. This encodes CASSLGLAGTGELFF. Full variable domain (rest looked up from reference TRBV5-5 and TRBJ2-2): DAGVTQSPTHLIKTRGQQVTLRCSPISGHKSVSWYQQVLGQGPQFIFQYYEKEERGRGNFPDRFSARQFPNYSSELNVNALLLGDSALYLCASSLGLAGTGELFFGEGSRLTVL.

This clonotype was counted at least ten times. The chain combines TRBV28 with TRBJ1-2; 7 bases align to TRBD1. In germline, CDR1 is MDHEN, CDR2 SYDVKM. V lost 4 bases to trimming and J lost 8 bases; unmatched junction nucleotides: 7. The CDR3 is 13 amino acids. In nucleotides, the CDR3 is TGTGCCAGCAGTTCACAGGGGCCCTTGGGCTACACCTTC. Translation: CASSSQGPLGYTF.

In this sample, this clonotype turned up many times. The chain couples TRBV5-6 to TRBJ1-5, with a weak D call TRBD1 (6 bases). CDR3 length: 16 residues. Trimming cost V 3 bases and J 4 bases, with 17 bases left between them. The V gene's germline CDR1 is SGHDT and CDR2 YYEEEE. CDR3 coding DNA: TGTGCCAGCAGCTCCATCCGCCTAGGGACAAATCAGCCCCAGCATTTT. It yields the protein CASSSIRLGTNQPQHF.

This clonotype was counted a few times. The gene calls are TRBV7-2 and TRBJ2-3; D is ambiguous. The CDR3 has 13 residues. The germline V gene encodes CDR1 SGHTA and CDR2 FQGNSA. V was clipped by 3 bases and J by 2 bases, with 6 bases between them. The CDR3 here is CASSLTNTDTQYF. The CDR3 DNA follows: TGTGCCAGCAGCTTGACAAACACAGATACGCAGTATTTT.

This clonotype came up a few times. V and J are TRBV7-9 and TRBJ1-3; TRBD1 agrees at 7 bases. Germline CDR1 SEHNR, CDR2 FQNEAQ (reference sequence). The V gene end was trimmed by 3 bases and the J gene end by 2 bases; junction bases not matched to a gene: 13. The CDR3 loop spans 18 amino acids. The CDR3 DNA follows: TGTGCCAGCAGCTTTAGCCGGACAGGAACTATTACTGGAAACACCATATATTTT. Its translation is CASSFSRTGTITGNTIYF. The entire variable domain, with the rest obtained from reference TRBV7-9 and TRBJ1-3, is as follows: DTGVSQNPRHKITKRGQNVTFRCDPISEHNRLYWYRQTLGQGPEFLTYFQNEAQLEKSRLLSDRFSAERPKGSFSTLEIQRTEQGDSAMYLCASSFSRTGTITGNTIYFGEGSWLTVV.

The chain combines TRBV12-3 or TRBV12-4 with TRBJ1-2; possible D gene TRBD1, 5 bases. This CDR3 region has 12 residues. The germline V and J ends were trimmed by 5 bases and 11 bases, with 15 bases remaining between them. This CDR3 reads CASSRDSRGYTF. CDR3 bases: TGTGCCAGCAGTCGGGACTCCCGCGGGTACACCTTC.

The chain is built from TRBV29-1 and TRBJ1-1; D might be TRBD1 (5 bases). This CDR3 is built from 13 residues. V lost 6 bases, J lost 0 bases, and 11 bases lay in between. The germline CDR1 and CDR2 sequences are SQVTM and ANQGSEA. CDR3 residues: CSVAGSMNTEAFF. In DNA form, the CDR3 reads TGCAGCGTGGCAGGGTCTATGAACACTGAAGCTTTCTTT.